The 24 T cell receptor beta chains below come from one sample, sequenced in a study of blood T cell repertoires in COVID-19. TCRdb's copy holds only in-frame clones and misses some; the assay was immunoSEQ multiplex PCR. This sample has 390,000 or so clones, with roughly 89% found just once. The sequencing input was PBMCs or T cells enriched from blood (not recorded which). Receptor source: a woman aged 50 to 60 who had recovered from COVID-19.

V is TRBV6-1 and J is TRBJ2-2; 7 nucleotides align to TRBD2. CDR1 MNHNS and CDR2 SASEGT come from the germline V gene. CDR3 length: 14 residues. The trim removed 0 bases at V and 11 bases at J, leaving 6 bases unmatched. The CDR3: CASSEAGLAEELFF. In DNA form, the CDR3 reads TGTGCCAGCAGTGAAGCGGGGCTAGCGGAAGAGCTGTTTTTT.

This sequence joins TRBV30 and TRBJ1-5; D gene unclear. CDR3 length: 13 residues. The germline V and J ends were trimmed by 2 bases and 3 bases, with 8 bases remaining between them. Looked up from germline, CDR1 is GTSNPN and CDR2 is SVGIG (reference sequence). The CDR3 bases are TGTGCCTGGAGTTCGGGTTACAATCAGCCCCAGCATTTT. It yields the protein CAWSSGYNQPQHF.

V is TRBV4-3 and J is TRBJ1-1; D possibly corresponds to TRBD1 (6 bases). CDR1 is LGHNA, CDR2 YSLEER, per germline. This CDR3 is built from 16 residues. V lost 0 bases to trimming and J lost 2 bases, with 13 bases between them. For the CDR3, the DNA is TGCGCCAGCAGCCAAGATTCAGGGGTCCCAAACACTGAAGCTTTCTTT. It translates to CASSQDSGVPNTEAFF.

This chain links TRBV6-5 with TRBJ1-5, with D tentatively TRBD1 (6 bases). Trimming stripped 7 bases from V and 1 base from J, with 14 bases between. Germline lookup yields CDR1 MNHEY and CDR2 SVGAGI. This CDR3 is built from 15 residues. The CDR3 bases are TGTGCCAGCACCCCGGATGGGGGCAGCAATCAGCCCCAGCATTTT. Residues: CASTPDGGSNQPQHF.

This chain joins TRBV6-1 and TRBJ2-1; 7 bases fit TRBD1. Germline V gives CDR1 MNHNS, CDR2 SASEGT. CDR3 size: 14 residues. Trimming at V came to 2 bases and at J to 8 bases, leaving 6 bases not matched to a gene. Written as DNA, the CDR3 is TGTGCCAGCAGTGAAATTCAGGGGGTCTATGAGCAGTTCTTC. It encodes CASSEIQGVYEQFF.

The J gene is TRBJ1-6, the V gene TRBV4-2; 8 bases fit TRBD1. V was pared by 4 bases and J by 8 bases, with 4 bases of the junction left unmatched. The CDR3 has 14 residues. Germline V gene lookup returns CDR1 LGHNA and CDR2 YNFKEQ. The CDR3: CASSRPGQDSPLHF. The CDR3, as DNA: TGTGCCAGCAGCCGACCGGGACAGGATTCACCCCTCCACTTT.

V gene TRBV29-1 combines with J gene TRBJ1-1; D gene unclear. Trimming stripped 4 bases from V and 0 bases from J, with 15 bases between. Germline V CDR1 and CDR2: SQVTM, ANQGSEA. The CDR3 has 15 amino acids. The CDR3 loop reads CSVGTAGGMNTEAFF. CDR3 nucleotides: TGCAGCGTTGGAACGGCGGGCGGCATGAACACTGAAGCTTTCTTT.

The chain links TRBV6-5 to TRBJ1-6; D gene unclear. Germline values: CDR1 MNHEY, CDR2 SVGAGI. This CDR3 region has 13 residues. The V end lost 2 bases, the J end lost 14 bases, and 13 bases lay between the germline ends. The CDR3 DNA follows: TGTGCCAGCAGTTACCCCCGGTCCCTAACCCTCCACTTT. This codes for CASSYPRSLTLHF.

J is TRBJ2-7 and V is TRBV27; TRBD1 might be the D (6 bases). Germline loops: CDR1 MNHEY, CDR2 SMNVEV (reference sequence). V was shortened by 2 bases and J by 2 bases, with 10 bases between the two germline ends. The CDR3 contains 14 residues. The DNA for the CDR3 is TGTGCCAGCAGTTTAAACAGGGATGCCTACGAGCAGTACTTC. Its protein product is CASSLNRDAYEQYF.

The chain links TRBV11-2 to TRBJ2-5, with 11 bases aligning to TRBD2. The V gene's germline CDR1 is SGHAT and CDR2 FQNNGV. The junction had 12 bases not matched to a gene; V was cut back by 4 bases and J by 2 bases. CDR3 length equals 18 residues. The CDR3: CASSSHRLAGGWQETQYF. Here the CDR3 DNA reads TGTGCCAGCAGCTCCCACCGGCTAGCGGGGGGATGGCAAGAGACCCAGTACTTC.

This clone was seen once. This chain uses TRBV6-5 with TRBJ1-5, with a tentative D call TRBD1 (5 bases). Trimming took off 6 bases at V and 7 bases at J, with 16 bases between the two ends. The CDR3 runs 14 residues. Germline V gene sequence: CDR1 MNHEY, CDR2 SVGAGI. Here the CDR3 reads CASSIAGLRQPQHF. The CDR3 coding sequence is TGTGCCAGCAGCATAGCAGGGTTGCGCCAGCCCCAGCATTTT.

The chain uses TRBV28 and TRBJ1-2; no firm D call. This CDR3 is 11 amino acids long. Trimming stripped 6 bases from V and 3 bases from J, with 5 bases between. Germline CDR1 is MDHEN and CDR2 is SYDVKM. CDR3 protein: CASRSYYGYTF. The CDR3 DNA sequence: TGTGCCAGCAGATCCTACTATGGCTACACCTTC.

V gene TRBV2 combines with J gene TRBJ2-7; possibly TRBD1 for D (6 bases). The CDR3 spans 17 residues. Germline-derived CDR1 and CDR2 are SNHLY and FYNNEI. V was trimmed by 6 bases and J by 4 bases, leaving 25 bases between them. CDR3 in amino acids: CASREGGPNRAKYEQYF. In DNA form, the CDR3 reads TGTGCCAGCAGAGAGGGTGGACCTAACAGGGCTAAATACGAGCAGTACTTC.

The gene calls are TRBV5-8 and TRBJ1-6; 9 bases line up with TRBD1. V lost 2 bases to trimming and J lost 8 bases; unmatched junction nucleotides: 2. CDR1 is SGHTS and CDR2 is YDEGEE in the germline V gene. This CDR3 spans 14 amino acids. The CDR3 nucleotides are TGTGCCAGCAGCTTCCGGGACAGGGATTCACCCCTCCACTTT. This sequence encodes CASSFRDRDSPLHF.

CDR3 nucleotides: TGTGCCAGCAGCTTCTATGGACAGGGAAACACCATATATTTT. Protein: CASSFYGQGNTIYF. The rearrangement links TRBV7-9 to TRBJ1-3, with D possibly matching TRBD1 (6 bases). The V gene lost 3 bases and the J gene lost 4 bases, with 10 bases spanning the gap. Germline values: CDR1 SEHNR, CDR2 FQNEAQ (reference sequence). The CDR3 is made up of 14 amino acids.

The rearrangement uses TRBV30 and TRBJ2-3, with 14 bases matching TRBD2. In germline, CDR1 is GTSNPN, CDR2 SVGIG (reference sequence). CDR3 length: 15 residues. Trimming took 2 bases from V and 5 from J; bases not matched to a gene: 3. The CDR3 here is CAWSFGTSGGDTQYF. The DNA of the CDR3 is TGTGCCTGGAGTTTTGGGACTAGCGGGGGAGATACGCAGTATTTT.

The chain's CDR3 is CASSSSTGAYEQYF. Here the CDR3 DNA reads TGTGCCAGCAGCTCATCGACAGGGGCCTACGAGCAGTACTTC. The chain links TRBV7-2 to TRBJ2-7; 8 nucleotides agree with TRBD1. The CDR3 extends over 14 amino acids. CDR1 is SGHTA, CDR2 FQGNSA, per germline. Losses at the gene ends were 4 bases for V and 2 bases for J; bases not matched to a gene: 4.

The CDR3 is CASSLGLQTNTGELFF. CDR3 DNA: TGTGCCAGTAGTTTGGGACTCCAGACGAACACCGGGGAGCTGTTTTTT. The chain combines TRBV19 with TRBJ2-2, with D maybe TRBD2 (6 bases). The CDR3 contains 16 residues. Germline V gene data show CDR1 as LNHDA and CDR2 as SQIVND (reference sequence). The V end lost 5 bases, the J end lost 0 bases, and 13 bases lay between the germline ends.

CDR3 DNA: TGTGCCAGCAAGCAGGATAATGAAAAACTGTTTTTT. Translated, it gives CASKQDNEKLFF. The chain combines TRBV2 with TRBJ1-4, with unresolved D. The CDR3 runs to 12 residues. Germline CDR1 and CDR2: SNHLY and FYNNEI. Deletions cut 7 bases from V and 4 bases from J, with 7 bases between.

Here the CDR3 DNA reads TGCGCCAGCAGCGCCGCGGGGGGCTCCTACGAGCAGTACTTC. It yields the protein CASSAAGGSYEQYF. The gene calls are TRBV5-1 and TRBJ2-7, with TRBD2 matching over 8 bases. This CDR3 is 14 amino acids long. Germline CDR1 is SGHRS and CDR2 is YFSETQ. V lost 4 bases, J lost 0 bases, and 3 bases stayed unmatched.

This chain uses TRBV5-1 with TRBJ2-1; 14 nucleotides line up with TRBD2. The CDR3 is made up of 16 amino acids. Germline V gene data show CDR1 as SGHRS and CDR2 as YFSETQ. The V segment lost 7 bases and the J segment 7 bases; nucleotides outside the gene matches: 10. The CDR3 nucleotides are TGCGCCAGCGGACCCAGAGGACTAGCGGGGGGTAATGAGCAGTTCTTC. Protein sequence: CASGPRGLAGGNEQFF.

This rearrangement joins TRBV5-1 to TRBJ1-6; D is ambiguous. V dropped 4 bases and J dropped 6 bases, with 11 bases sitting between them. The CDR3 runs to 14 residues. CDR1 SGHRS and CDR2 YFSETQ come from the germline V gene. The CDR3 DNA reads as TGCGCCAGCAGCCCGAGTCCAGGTAATTCACCCCTCCACTTT. This gives the protein CASSPSPGNSPLHF.

In this sample, this clone turned up a few times. The V call is TRBV7-6, the J call TRBJ1-6; D perhaps matches TRBD1 (6 bases). CDR1 is SGHVS and CDR2 is FNYEAQ in the germline V gene. The V end was cut by 5 bases, the J end by 10 bases, with 15 bases between. This CDR3 is built from 14 residues. The CDR3 nucleotides are TGTGCCAGCAGCCCAGAGGGACAACGGTCACCCCTCCACTTT. It translates to CASSPEGQRSPLHF.

The chain joins TRBV28 to TRBJ2-7; 7 bases agree with TRBD2. V trimming: 6 bases; J trimming: 3 bases; junction bases outside the gene matches: 11. The CDR3 extends over 15 amino acids. Germline assignment: CDR1 MDHEN and CDR2 SYDVKM. The CDR3 bases are TGTGCCAGCAGCCCGCCGGGGACTAAGCTCTACGAGCAGTACTTC. Protein: CASSPPGTKLYEQYF.